This is a list of T cell receptor beta chains from one sample in a study of OX40 agonist ivuxolimab in advanced cancers. Sequencing used immunoSEQ multiplex PCR; TCRdb keeps in-frame clones, though not all of them. The sample holds approximately 44,000 clones; approximately 83% are singletons and the top ten take 0.38%. Specimen: CD4+ or CD8+ T cells sorted from blood, collected in a trial of the OX40 agonist ivuxolimab. The receptors were gathered from an adult with an advanced solid tumor such as melanoma, head and neck, liver or kidney cancer. CDR3s include the opening cysteine and the closing phenylalanine or tryptophan. A D gene is named only where the DNA matches it firmly. Where a row states a size, it is once, few, many or the class of an expanded clone; other rows omit it.

>NA|TRBV30|TRBJ1-2|NA
TGTGCCTGGAGTCCCTCCTACTCAGGAGGCTATGGCTACACCTTC
CAWSPSYSGGYGYTF
>NA|TRBV6-6|TRBJ2-7|TRBD2
TGTGCCAGCAGTTACTCGCCTAGCGGGATCTACGAGCAGTACTTC
CASSYSPSGIYEQYF
>NA|TRBV15|TRBJ1-5|TRBD1
TGTGCCACCAGCAGCTCCCCGGACAGGGCAGGACAGCCCCAGCATTTT
CATSSSPDRAGQPQHF
>NA|TRBV4-2|TRBJ1-6|TRBD1
TGTGCCAGCAGCCAGCCGGGACAGGGTAGTTCACCCCTCCACTTT
CASSQPGQGSSPLHF
>once|TRBV6-7|TRBJ2-1|TRBD1
TGTGCCAGCAGTTACCCACCGGGACAGTCCTTCAATGAGCAGTTCTTC
CASSYPPGQSFNEQFF
>NA|TRBV4-1|TRBJ2-7|TRBD2
TGCGCCAGCAGCCAAGATTTAGCGGGAGGGCCCTACGAGCAGTACTTC
CASSQDLAGGPYEQYF
>NA|TRBV7-8|TRBJ1-5|NA
TGTGCCAGCAGCTTCTCCGGGTTCAATCAGCCCCAGCATTTT
CASSFSGFNQPQHF
>few|TRBV9|TRBJ2-5|TRBD2
TGTGCCAGCAGCGTAGGTAATAGCGGGGCATTGGAGACCCAGTACTTC
CASSVGNSGALETQYF
>NA|TRBV13|TRBJ2-1|NA
TGTGCCAGCAGCCCGGGGTTCAATGAGCAGTTCTTC
CASSPGFNEQFF
>NA|TRBV6-1|TRBJ2-1|TRBD2
TGTGCCAGCTCAAAGGCTAGCGGGGGGCACAATGAGCAGTTCTTC
CASSKASGGHNEQFF
>NA|TRBV6-5|TRBJ1-1|NA
TGTGCCAGCAGCATAAGGTCGGGCGGGAACACTGAAGCTTTCTTT
CASSIRSGGNTEAFF
>once|TRBV4-2|TRBJ1-2|NA
TGTGCCAGCAGCCAAGACGCCCATTTGGAGAATGGCTACACCTTC
CASSQDAHLENGYTF
>NA|TRBV4-2|TRBJ2-3|NA
TGTGCCAGCAGCCTCCTAGGGGACACAGATACGCAGTATTTT
CASSLLGDTDTQYF
>NA|TRBV4-2|TRBJ1-2|TRBD1
TGTGCCAGCAGCTTGACCGCCGGGACAGGGGTTATCGGCTACACCTTC
CASSLTAGTGVIGYTF
>NA|TRBV5-5|TRBJ2-5|NA
TGTGCCAGCAGCTTAAGCCGGGACACCTTTCAAGAGACCCAGTACTTC
CASSLSRDTFQETQYF
>NA|TRBV5-1|TRBJ2-5|NA
TGCGCCAGCAGCACCGGATTAGCGCAAGAGACCCAGTACTTC
CASSTGLAQETQYF
>few|TRBV7-9|TRBJ1-1|NA
TGTGCCAGCAGCTCGATCACTGAAGCTTTCTTT
CASSSITEAFF
>NA|TRBV19|TRBJ2-3|TRBD2
TGTGCCAGTACCTCAGGACTAGCGGTAAATACGCAGTATTTT
CASTSGLAVNTQYF
>NA|TRBV11-2|TRBJ1-3|NA
TGTGCCAGCAGCAAAGGGAGCTCTGGAAACACCATATATTTT
CASSKGSSGNTIYF
>NA|TRBV19|TRBJ2-7|NA
TGTGCCAGTAGTATCCAGGGACGAGGTCCGATCGAGCAGTACTTC
CASSIQGRGPIEQYF
>few|TRBV5-4|TRBJ1-1|NA
TGTGCCAGCAGCCGTATGAACACTGAAGCTTTCTTT
CASSRMNTEAFF
>NA|TRBV6-5|TRBJ2-1|NA
TGTGCCAGCAGTTACTCCCCCCTCTTCGAGCAGTTCTTC
CASSYSPLFEQFF
>NA|TRBV5-1|TRBJ1-1|NA
TGCGCCAGCAGTTCATATATGAACACTGAAGCTTTCTTT
CASSSYMNTEAFF
>NA|TRBV6-5|TRBJ2-5|TRBD2
TGTGCCAGCAGTTTGGGACTAGCGGGGGTTGAGACCCAGTACTTC
CASSLGLAGVETQYF
>NA|TRBV6-6|TRBJ1-1|NA
TGTGCCAGCAGTTACCTGACAGGCGAAGCTTTCTTT
CASSYLTGEAFF
>NA|TRBV30|TRBJ1-2|TRBD1
TGTGCCTGGAGTGTACAGGGGCTGTCCTATGGCTACACCTTC
CAWSVQGLSYGYTF
>NA|TRBV19|TRBJ1-6|NA
TGTGCCAGTAGTATGGGTGATACCTATAATTCACCCCTCCACTTT
CASSMGDTYNSPLHF
>NA|TRBV7-2|TRBJ2-2|TRBD2
TGTGCCAGCAGCCTAAACGGGGGCGGGAGGTCCGTCGGGGAGCTGTTTTTT
CASSLNGGGRSVGELFF
>NA|TRBV4-2|TRBJ2-1|TRBD2
TGTGCCAGCAGCCAAGATGGGAGCGGGAGAGTCTATGAGCAGTTCTTC
CASSQDGSGRVYEQFF
>NA|TRBV28|TRBJ1-2|TRBD1
TGTGCCGGCTTAAACAGGGGGATGCATGGCTACACCTTC
CAGLNRGMHGYTF
>NA|TRBV5-1|TRBJ2-3|NA
TGCGCCAGCAGCTTTTCACCTAGCGGCACAGATACGCAGTATTTT
CASSFSPSGTDTQYF
>NA|TRBV11-3|TRBJ2-1|TRBD2
TGTGCCAGCAGCTCCCACACTAGCGGGAGGCTTAGCTCCTACAATGAGCAGTTCTTC
CASSSHTSGRLSSYNEQFF
>NA|TRBV28|TRBJ2-7|NA
TGTGCCAGCAGTTCCGTGGCCCTCTACGAGCAGTACTTC
CASSSVALYEQYF
>NA|TRBV1|TRBJ1-3|NA
TGCACCAGCAATTTCCCCGGGACAGGGGTTTTGGCATCTGGAAACACCATATATTTT
CTSNFPGTGVLASGNTIYF
>once|TRBV6-6|TRBJ2-5|NA
TGTGCCAGCTCCCCAACGGCCGAGACCCAGTACTTC
CASSPTAETQYF